The 27 T cell receptor beta chains below were found in one sample sequenced in a study of PD-1 blockade in classical Hodgkin lymphoma. Only in-frame clones appear in the TCRdb table, and some are missing; sequencing was by immunoSEQ multiplex PCR. The table has more than 75,000 clones, about 93% seen once. This sample's time point: cycle 4 day 1 (C4D1), after about 6 weeks of nivolumab. All the patients suffered relapse after autologous stem cell transplantation, and brentuximab vedotin exposure differed. This specimen consisted of peripheral blood mononuclear cells (PBMCs), obtained before the fourth cycle of nivolumab. These receptors were collected from a human donor with classical Hodgkin lymphoma.

The chain links TRBV7-9 to TRBJ1-2, with D hard to call. The CDR3 extends over 12 amino acids. The V and J ends lost 5 bases and 6 bases respectively, with 10 bases between them. CDR1 is SEHNR, CDR2 FQNEAQ, per germline (reference sequence). The CDR3 reads CASSRAGNGYTF. CDR3 DNA sequence: TGTGCCAGCAGCCGGGCCGGGAATGGCTACACCTTC. Filled out from reference TRBV7-9 and TRBJ1-2, the complete variable domain reads DTGVSQNPRHKITKRGQNVTFRCDPISEHNRLYWYRQTLGQGPEFLTYFQNEAQLEKSRLLSDRFSAERPKGSFSTLEIQRTEQGDSAMYLCASSRAGNGYTFGSGTRLTVV.

This chain links TRBV5-4 with TRBJ2-3; TRBD2 agrees at 13 bases. Germline CDR1 and CDR2: SGHNT and YYREEE (reference sequence). This CDR3 has 14 residues. Losses at the gene ends were 9 bases for V and 3 bases for J; bases not matched to a gene: 4. The CDR3 DNA sequence: TGTGCCATCCAGACTAGCGGGAGGACAGATACGCAGTATTTT. It is translated as CAIQTSGRTDTQYF.

The chain has TRBV28 and TRBJ1-5; no clear D. V gave up 3 bases and J gave up 1 base, with 10 bases separating them. The CDR3 has 15 amino acids. In germline, CDR1 is MDHEN, CDR2 SYDVKM. CDR3 amino acids: CASSFERASNQPQHF. For the CDR3, the DNA is TGTGCCAGCAGTTTCGAAAGGGCCAGCAATCAGCCCCAGCATTTT.

This chain uses TRBV4-1 with TRBJ1-2; D gene uncertain. This CDR3 is built from 14 residues. Germline values: CDR1 MGHRA, CDR2 YSYEKL. The V gene lost 0 bases and the J gene lost 2 bases, with 7 bases spanning the gap. This chain's CDR3 is CASSQERENYGYTF. CDR3 nucleotide sequence: TGCGCCAGCAGCCAAGAACGGGAGAACTATGGCTACACCTTC.

The CDR3: CASSLLTGIGANVLTF. The CDR3 region has the DNA TGTGCCAGCAGCTTATTAACAGGGATTGGGGCCAACGTCCTGACTTTC. The chain is built from TRBV9 and TRBJ2-6; possibly TRBD1 for D (6 bases). The CDR3 is 16 residues long. The V gene's germline CDR1 is SGDLS and CDR2 YYNGEE. Trimming removed 4 bases from V and 3 bases from J, with 14 bases in between.

The gene calls are TRBV4-1 and TRBJ1-5; 11 bases line up with TRBD1. V dropped 3 bases and J dropped 6; count of bases not matched to a gene: 7. The CDR3 is 16 amino acids. The germline V gene encodes CDR1 MGHRA and CDR2 YSYEKL. Here the CDR3 DNA reads TGCGCCAGCAGCCAGCCGACCGGGACAGGGGGTCAGCCCCAGCATTTT. Protein product: CASSQPTGTGGQPQHF.

The V gene is TRBV5-1, the J gene TRBJ2-7; 8 positions match TRBD1. The CDR3 covers 19 residues. J lost 0 bases, V lost 0 bases, and 14 bases had no gene match. Germline CDR1 reads SGHRS; CDR2 reads YFSETQ. The CDR3 sequence is CASSLDARAGTGNSYEQYF. The CDR3 DNA reads TGCGCCAGCAGCTTGGATGCGAGGGCCGGGACAGGTAACTCCTACGAGCAGTACTTC.

The chain couples TRBV2 to TRBJ2-7; no firm D call. This CDR3 has 16 residues. Germline-derived CDR1 and CDR2 are SNHLY and FYNNEI. V lost 3 bases to trimming and J lost 5 bases, with 20 bases between them. The CDR3: CASSEGNTPSSNEQYF. CDR3 bases: TGTGCCAGCAGTGAGGGTAACACGCCCTCCTCGAACGAGCAGTACTTC. The full variable domain, completed using reference TRBV2 and TRBJ2-7, is EPEVTQTPSHQVTQMGQEVILRCVPISNHLYFYWYRQILGQKVEFLVSFYNNEISEKSEIFDDQFSVERPDGSNFTLKIRSTKLEDSAMYFCASSEGNTPSSNEQYFGPGTRLTVT.

CDR3 sequence reads: CSVVIAGPETQYF. DNA for the CDR3: TGCAGCGTTGTAATAGCGGGGCCAGAGACCCAGTACTTC. The chain uses TRBV29-1 and TRBJ2-5, with TRBD2 matching over 8 bases. CDR1 is SQVTM and CDR2 is ANQGSEA in the germline V gene. Unmatched junction bases numbered 5, after V lost 4 bases and J lost 4 bases. This CDR3 is built from 13 residues. The whole variable domain, remainder taken from reference TRBV29-1 and TRBJ2-5, is SAVISQKPSRDICQRGTSLTIQCQVDSQVTMMFWYRQQPGQSLTLIATANQGSEATYESGFVIDKFPISRPNLTFSTLTVSNMSPEDSSIYLCSVVIAGPETQYFGPGTRLLVL.

This clone has only one observation. This sequence joins TRBV9 and TRBJ2-3; 8 bases are shared with TRBD2. The V gene's germline CDR1 is SGDLS and CDR2 YYNGEE. CDR3 length: 14 residues. The V segment lost 6 bases and the J segment 2 bases; nucleotides outside the gene matches: 5. The CDR3, as DNA: TGTGCCAGCAACCAACTAGCGGACACAGATACGCAGTATTTT. This translates into CASNQLADTDTQYF.

V usage is TRBV11-2 and J usage is TRBJ1-2; 7 bases match TRBD1. The CDR3 sequence is 15 residues long. Germline-derived CDR1 and CDR2 are SGHAT and FQNNGV. The trim removed 5 bases at V and 4 bases at J, leaving 10 bases unmatched. Here the CDR3 reads CASSPGGQRIYGYTF. DNA of the CDR3: TGTGCCAGCAGCCCAGGGGGACAGAGAATCTATGGCTACACCTTC.

This chain uses TRBV9 with TRBJ1-1; D gene uncertain. This CDR3 is 13 amino acids long. Looked up from germline, CDR1 is SGDLS and CDR2 is YYNGEE. Trimming left V 0 bases short and J 3 bases short, with 6 bases between. The CDR3 loop reads CASSVGVYTEAFF. CDR3 nucleotide sequence: TGTGCCAGCAGCGTAGGAGTGTACACTGAAGCTTTCTTT. The complete variable domain, with remaining parts taken from reference TRBV9 and TRBJ1-1, reads DSGVTQTPKHLITATGQRVTLRCSPRSGDLSVYWYQQSLDQGLQFLIQYYNGEERAKGNILERFSAQQFPDLHSELNLSSLELGDSALYFCASSVGVYTEAFFGQGTRLTVV.

This chain uses TRBV28 with TRBJ1-1; D ambiguous. V was cut by 2 bases and J by 1 base, with 14 bases left in between. Germline V gene data show CDR1 as MDHEN and CDR2 as SYDVKM. The CDR3 has 16 amino acids. CDR3 sequence (DNA): TGTGCCAGCAGTTTACCCCAGGTCAATTGGAACACTGAAGCTTTCTTT. This translates into CASSLPQVNWNTEAFF.

The chain joins TRBV5-4 to TRBJ2-5; TRBD1 or TRBD2 may be the D gene (5 bases each). Trimming left V 4 bases short and J 3 bases short, with 13 bases between. The CDR3 spans 14 residues. Germline assignment: CDR1 SGHNT and CDR2 YYREEE (reference sequence). CDR3 nucleotide sequence: TGTGCCAGCAGCCCAGGGCACGGGAAAGAGACCCAGTACTTC. Translation: CASSPGHGKETQYF.

The chain joins TRBV27 to TRBJ1-2, with 7 bases identical to TRBD1. J gave up 4 bases and V 5 bases, and 4 bases lay outside the gene matches. CDR1 is MNHEY and CDR2 is SMNVEV in the germline V gene (reference sequence). The CDR3 is 13 residues long. CDR3 protein: CASSKQGSYGYTF. The CDR3 nucleotides read TGTGCCAGCAGTAAACAGGGGAGCTATGGCTACACCTTC.

The chain employs TRBV18 and TRBJ2-3, with a weak D call TRBD2 (6 bases). The germline V and J ends were trimmed by 2 bases and 4 bases, with 19 bases remaining between them. The CDR3 runs 17 residues. Germline V gives CDR1 KGHSH, CDR2 LQKENI. Here the CDR3 reads CASSPREMRELSDTQYF. CDR3 in DNA: TGTGCCAGCTCACCAAGAGAGATGCGGGAACTGTCAGATACGCAGTATTTT.

CDR3: CASSRTSIQETQYF. DNA of the CDR3: TGTGCCAGCAGTCGGACTAGCATACAAGAGACCCAGTACTTC. The chain has TRBV6-6 and TRBJ2-5; 8 bases map to TRBD2. The CDR3 is 14 amino acids. Trimming cost V 5 bases and J 2 bases; bases outside gene matches: 4. Germline CDR1 reads MNHNY; CDR2 reads SVGAGI (reference sequence).

CDR3: CASSILATGYSNQPQHF. The CDR3 region has the DNA TGTGCCAGCAGTATATTAGCTACAGGGTATAGCAATCAGCCCCAGCATTTT. This rearrangement joins TRBV28 to TRBJ1-5, with a tentative D call TRBD1 (6 bases). The germline V gene encodes CDR1 MDHEN and CDR2 SYDVKM. CDR3 length: 17 amino acids. The ends were cut back, 5 bases at V and 0 bases at J, with 17 bases in the middle. Variable domain in full (rest from reference TRBV28 and TRBJ1-5): DVKVTQSSRYLVKRTGEKVFLECVQDMDHENMFWYRQDPGLGLRLIYFSYDVKMKEKGDIPEGYSVSREKKERFSLILESASTNQTSMYLCASSILATGYSNQPQHFGDGTRLSIL.

The chain has TRBV2 and TRBJ2-1; maybe TRBD2 (5 bases). The CDR3 is made up of 16 amino acids. The ends were cut back, 8 bases at V and 4 bases at J, with 21 bases in the middle. The V gene's germline CDR1 is SNHLY and CDR2 FYNNEI. The CDR3 bases are TGTGCCAGCCCTGTAACCGGGTCAACGGGATACAATGAGCAGTTCTTC. It encodes CASPVTGSTGYNEQFF.

The chain carries TRBV6-1 and TRBJ2-3, with D maybe TRBD1 (5 bases). Germline CDR1 MNHNS, CDR2 SASEGT. V dropped 2 bases and J dropped 2 bases, with 11 bases sitting between them. CDR3 length: 15 amino acids. The chain's CDR3 is CASSEQGRNTDTQYF. CDR3 sequence (DNA): TGTGCCAGCAGTGAACAGGGTAGAAACACAGATACGCAGTATTTT.

This clone has only a few counts. The chain is built from TRBV6-5 and TRBJ2-6; D possibly corresponds to TRBD2 (5 bases). CDR3 length equals 15 residues. Germline CDR1 reads MNHEY; CDR2 reads SVGAGI. Trimming shortened V by 9 bases and J by 3 bases, and 15 bases separated the two germline ends. CDR3 nucleotides: TGTGCCAGTATGCGATCTGGAGGTGGGGCCAACGTCCTGACTTTC. Translation gives CASMRSGGGANVLTF.

The chain joins TRBV7-9 to TRBJ2-3; D is undetermined. Germline V gives CDR1 SEHNR, CDR2 FQNEAQ (reference sequence). This CDR3 has 12 residues. V shed 5 bases and J shed 4 bases, with 7 bases lying between them. The CDR3 is CASSLPADTQYF. The DNA for the CDR3 is TGTGCCAGCAGCCTTCCGGCAGATACGCAGTATTTT.

The chain joins TRBV2 to TRBJ2-7, with D tentatively TRBD2 (5 bases). The CDR3 length is 14 residues. Germline CDR1 reads SNHLY; CDR2 reads FYNNEI. The V end lost 3 bases, the J end lost 4 bases, and 13 bases lay between the germline ends. The CDR3 DNA reads TGTGCCAGCAGTGAGTTGGCGGGTCCATACGAGCAGTACTTC. Its protein is CASSELAGPYEQYF.

V is TRBV27 and J is TRBJ2-2; 8 nucleotides agree with TRBD2. J lost 6 bases, V lost 7 bases, and 4 bases had no gene match. The CDR3 has 13 residues. Germline lookup yields CDR1 MNHEY and CDR2 SMNVEV (reference sequence). CDR3 sequence (DNA): TGTGCCAGCACCCGGGGGGGGGCCGGGGAGCTGTTTTTT. Residues: CASTRGGAGELFF.

V and J are TRBV2 and TRBJ2-1, with 11 nucleotides matching TRBD2. J lost 8 bases, V lost 6 bases, and 24 bases had no gene match. CDR1 is SNHLY and CDR2 is FYNNEI in the germline V gene. This CDR3 is built from 20 residues. The CDR3 reads CASRETQGDSGRAVCDEQFF. The CDR3 DNA reads as TGTGCCAGCAGGGAAACCCAGGGGGATAGCGGGAGGGCCGTTTGTGATGAGCAGTTCTTC.

This chain links TRBV18 with TRBJ2-3, with TRBD2 identical over 9 bases. Germline V gene sequence: CDR1 KGHSH, CDR2 LQKENI. The CDR3 is made up of 16 amino acids. V lost 0 bases, J lost 4 bases, and 5 bases stayed unmatched. CDR3 loop: CASSPPLAGFPDTQYF. CDR3 bases: TGTGCCAGCTCACCACCTCTAGCGGGATTTCCAGATACGCAGTATTTT. Full variable domain (remainder filled in from reference TRBV18 and TRBJ2-3): NAGVMQNPRHLVRRRGQEARLRCSPMKGHSHVYWYRQLPEEGLKFMVYLQKENIIDESGMPKERFSAEFPKEGPSILRIQQVVRGDSAAYFCASSPPLAGFPDTQYFGPGTRLTVL.

The chain is built from TRBV6-5 and TRBJ2-7; 11 bases map to TRBD2. Per germline, CDR1 MNHEY and CDR2 SVGAGI. Unmatched junction bases numbered 6, after V lost 6 bases and J lost 2 bases. The CDR3 loop spans 15 amino acids. Written as DNA, the CDR3 is TGTGCCAGCAGCAAAGGGACTAGCGGCGCCTACGAGCAGTACTTC. This sequence encodes CASSKGTSGAYEQYF.